At least ten counts were recorded for the clone carrying this T cell receptor (beta chain). Its antigen is unknown. iRepertoire HTBI primers and Arm-PCR of CDR3 regions built TCR beta libraries. Using its own MiXCR run on the multiplex PCR reads, TCRdb lists one record per CDR3 protein. The sample consists of 250,000 to 300,000 distinct CDR3 sequences, more than 20% of them appearing once. V was shortened by 1 base and J by 8 bases, with 12 bases between the two germline ends. Germline lookup yields CDR1 LNHNV and CDR2 YYDKDF (reference sequence). CDR3 length: 15 residues. Regarding time point: persistent/refractory GD, antithyroid drugs over 5 years with positive TRAb. PBMC RNA was the source of the TCR library. The sample belongs to a study of regulatory T cells in long-lasting Graves disease. Study results and caveats: With a small sample size, accuracy may have been reduced. The study examined only peripheral blood, not thyroid tissue.

The sequencing used peripheral blood mononuclear cells (PBMCs), collected when the disease was refractory, from a patient treated with antithyroid drugs. The chain couples TRBV15 to TRBJ1-6; D is undetermined. This receptor was taken from a female donor with Graves disease. The CDR3 nucleotides read TGTGCCACCAGCAGAGTTGGGTTTGCGGATTCACCCCTCCACTTT. Protein: CATSRVGFADSPLHF.